Below, 3 T cell receptor beta chains from the same sample are listed, as sequenced in a study of T cells after yellow fever vaccination (dated by TCRdb to about 2019). Libraries were constructed by 5' RACE. TCRdb lists the instrument as Illumina NovaSeq 6000. TCRdb cleaned the public reads at Q25 with fastp, built clones with MiXCR and kept in-frame beta chains. Records with the same CDR3 protein are collapsed into one entry carrying the most frequent genes and DNA. In this sample the table shows some 160,000 distinct CDR3 sequences, about a tenth of which occur a single time. Together, the top ten hold 35% to 40% of the sample. The treatment or condition tag for this specimen amounts to: live attenuated yellow fever vaccine strain. The material sequenced was CD8+ T cells sorted from PBMCs, taken 45 days after the yellow fever booster vaccination. The receptors stem from a man aged 18 to 29 who received the YFV17D yellow fever vaccine.

The rearrangement uses TRBV7-9 and TRBJ1-1; TRBD1 might be the D (5 bases). CDR1 is SEHNR and CDR2 is FQNEAQ in the germline V gene (reference sequence). Trimming stripped 4 bases from V and 0 bases from J, with 18 bases between. The CDR3 is 17 residues long. The CDR3 coding sequence is TGTGCCAGCAGCTCCGGGGGGAGGGGCGGATTGAACACTGAAGCTTTCTTT. Amino acids: CASSSGGRGGLNTEAFF.

This clonotype has only a few counts. The chain has TRBV7-3 and TRBJ2-5; 11 bases agree with TRBD2. This CDR3 has 15 residues. From germline, CDR1 is SGHTA and CDR2 FQGTGA. After removal of 5 bases from V and 5 bases from J, the junction contained 7 bases not matched to a gene. The DNA for the CDR3 is TGTGCCAGCAGCGCCCTAGCGGGGGGAATTGAGACCCAGTACTTC. It is translated as CASSALAGGIETQYF.

The chain couples TRBV12-3 or TRBV12-4 to TRBJ2-5, with TRBD1 matching over 12 bases. CDR3 length equals 15 residues. The V gene end was trimmed by 5 bases and the J gene end by 5 bases; junction bases not matched to a gene: 6. The CDR3 spells CASSPGTGGRETQYF. Written as DNA, the CDR3 is TGTGCCAGCAGTCCCGGGACAGGGGGCCGTGAGACCCAGTACTTC.